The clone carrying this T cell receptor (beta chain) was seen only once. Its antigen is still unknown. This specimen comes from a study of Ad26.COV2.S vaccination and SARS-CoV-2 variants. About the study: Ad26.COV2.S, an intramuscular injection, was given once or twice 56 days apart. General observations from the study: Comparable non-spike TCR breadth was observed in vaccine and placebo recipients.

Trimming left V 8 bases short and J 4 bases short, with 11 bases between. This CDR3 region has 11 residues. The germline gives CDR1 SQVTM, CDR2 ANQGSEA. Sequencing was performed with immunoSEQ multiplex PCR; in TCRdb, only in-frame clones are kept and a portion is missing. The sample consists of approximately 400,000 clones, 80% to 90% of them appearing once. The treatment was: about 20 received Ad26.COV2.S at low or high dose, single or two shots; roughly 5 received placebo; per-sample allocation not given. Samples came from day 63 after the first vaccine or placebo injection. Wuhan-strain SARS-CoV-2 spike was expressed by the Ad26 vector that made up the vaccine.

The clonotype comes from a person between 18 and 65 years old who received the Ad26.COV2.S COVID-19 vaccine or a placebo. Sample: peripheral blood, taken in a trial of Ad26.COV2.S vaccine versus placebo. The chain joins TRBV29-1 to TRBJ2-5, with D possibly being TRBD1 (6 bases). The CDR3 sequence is CSSPRGETQYF. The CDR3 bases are TGCAGCTCCCCCAGGGGAGAGACCCAGTACTTC. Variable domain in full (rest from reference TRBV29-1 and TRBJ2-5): SAVISQKPSRDICQRGTSLTIQCQVDSQVTMMFWYRQQPGQSLTLIATANQGSEATYESGFVIDKFPISRPNLTFSTLTVSNMSPEDSSIYLCSSPRGETQYFGPGTRLLVL.